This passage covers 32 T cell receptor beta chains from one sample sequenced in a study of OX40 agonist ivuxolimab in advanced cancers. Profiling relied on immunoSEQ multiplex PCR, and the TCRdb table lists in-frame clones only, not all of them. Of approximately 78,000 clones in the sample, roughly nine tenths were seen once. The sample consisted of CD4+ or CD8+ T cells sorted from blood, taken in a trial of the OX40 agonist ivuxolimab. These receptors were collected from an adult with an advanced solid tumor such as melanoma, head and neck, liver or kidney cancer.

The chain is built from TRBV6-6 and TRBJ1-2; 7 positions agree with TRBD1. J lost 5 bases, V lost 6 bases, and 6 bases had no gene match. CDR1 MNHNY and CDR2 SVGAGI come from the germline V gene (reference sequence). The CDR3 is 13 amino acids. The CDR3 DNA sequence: TGTGCCAGCAGAACTCAGGGGGATTATGGCTACACCTTC. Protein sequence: CASRTQGDYGYTF.

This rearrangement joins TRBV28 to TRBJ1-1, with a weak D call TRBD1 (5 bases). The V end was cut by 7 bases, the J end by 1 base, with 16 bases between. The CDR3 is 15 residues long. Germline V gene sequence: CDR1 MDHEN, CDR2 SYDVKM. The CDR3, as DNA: TGTGCCAGCAAAACGGGGACGACGGGGAACACTGAAGCTTTCTTT. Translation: CASKTGTTGNTEAFF.

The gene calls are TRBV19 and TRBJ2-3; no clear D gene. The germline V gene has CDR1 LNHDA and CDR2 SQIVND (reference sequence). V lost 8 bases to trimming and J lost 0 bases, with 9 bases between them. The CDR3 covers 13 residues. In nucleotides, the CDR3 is TGTGCCAGTCGGGCCATTAGCACAGATACGCAGTATTTT. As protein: CASRAISTDTQYF.

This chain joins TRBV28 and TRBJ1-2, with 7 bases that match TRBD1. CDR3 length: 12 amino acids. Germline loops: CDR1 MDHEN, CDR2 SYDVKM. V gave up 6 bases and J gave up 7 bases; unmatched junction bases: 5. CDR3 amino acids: CASSPEGAGYTF. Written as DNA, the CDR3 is TGTGCCAGCAGCCCGGAGGGGGCTGGCTACACCTTC.

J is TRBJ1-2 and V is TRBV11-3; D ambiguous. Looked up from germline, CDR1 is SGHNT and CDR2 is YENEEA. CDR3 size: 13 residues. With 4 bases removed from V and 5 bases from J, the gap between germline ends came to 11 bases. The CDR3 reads CASSSAPGYGYTF. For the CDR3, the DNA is TGTGCCAGCAGCTCCGCTCCTGGGTATGGCTACACCTTC. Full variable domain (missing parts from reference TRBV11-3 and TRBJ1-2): EAGVVQSPRYKIIEKKQPVAFWCNPISGHNTLYWYLQNLGQGPELLIRYENEEAVDDSQLPKDRFSAERLKGVDSTLKIQPAELGDSAVYLCASSSAPGYGYTFGSGTRLTVV.

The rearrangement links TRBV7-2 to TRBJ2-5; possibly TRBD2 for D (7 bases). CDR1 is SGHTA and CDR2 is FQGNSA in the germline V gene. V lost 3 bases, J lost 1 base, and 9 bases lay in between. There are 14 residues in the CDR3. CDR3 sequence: CASSFAGAQETQYF. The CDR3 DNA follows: TGTGCCAGCAGCTTCGCGGGGGCCCAAGAGACCCAGTACTTC.

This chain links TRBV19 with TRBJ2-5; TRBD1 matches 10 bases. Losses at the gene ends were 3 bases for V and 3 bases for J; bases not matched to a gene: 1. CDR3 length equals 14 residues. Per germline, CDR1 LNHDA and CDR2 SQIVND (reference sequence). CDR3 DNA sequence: TGTGCCAGTAGTATGGGGACAGGGGAAGAGACCCAGTACTTC. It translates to CASSMGTGEETQYF.

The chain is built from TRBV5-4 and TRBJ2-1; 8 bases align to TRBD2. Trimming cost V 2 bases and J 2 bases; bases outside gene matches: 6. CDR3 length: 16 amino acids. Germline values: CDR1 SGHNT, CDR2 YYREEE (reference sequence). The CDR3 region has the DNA TGTGCCAGCAGCTTAGGCGGGGGGACCGCCTACAATGAGCAGTTCTTC. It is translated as CASSLGGGTAYNEQFF.

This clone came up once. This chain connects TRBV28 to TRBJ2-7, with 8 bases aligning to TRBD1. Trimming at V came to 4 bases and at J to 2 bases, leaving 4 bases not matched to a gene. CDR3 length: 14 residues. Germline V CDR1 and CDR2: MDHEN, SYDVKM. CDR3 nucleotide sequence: TGTGCCAGCAGTTCAGGGGGCCTTACCTACGAGCAGTACTTC. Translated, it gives CASSSGGLTYEQYF.

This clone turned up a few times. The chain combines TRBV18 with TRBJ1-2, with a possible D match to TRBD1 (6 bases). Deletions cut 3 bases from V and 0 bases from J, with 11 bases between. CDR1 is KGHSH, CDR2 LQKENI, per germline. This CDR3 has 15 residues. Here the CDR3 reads CASSPMTGANYGYTF. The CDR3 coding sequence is TGTGCCAGCTCACCGATGACAGGAGCTAACTATGGCTACACCTTC.

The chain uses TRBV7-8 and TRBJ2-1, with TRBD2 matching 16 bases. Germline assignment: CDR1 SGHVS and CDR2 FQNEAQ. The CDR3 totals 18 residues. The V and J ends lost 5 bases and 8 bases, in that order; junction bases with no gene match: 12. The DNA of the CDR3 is TGTGCCAGCAGCCGACGGGCAGTAGGGACTAGCGGGAGGGATGAGCAGTTCTTC. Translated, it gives CASSRRAVGTSGRDEQFF.

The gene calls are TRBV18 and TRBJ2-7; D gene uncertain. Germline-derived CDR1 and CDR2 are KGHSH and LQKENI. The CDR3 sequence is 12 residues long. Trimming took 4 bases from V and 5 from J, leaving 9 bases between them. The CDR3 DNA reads TGTGCCAGCTCACTACCTGCGGACGAGCAGTACTTC. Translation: CASSLPADEQYF.

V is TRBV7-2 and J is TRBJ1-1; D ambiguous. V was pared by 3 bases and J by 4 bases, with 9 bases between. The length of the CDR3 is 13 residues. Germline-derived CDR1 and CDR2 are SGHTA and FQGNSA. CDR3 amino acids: CASSLEEVTEAFF. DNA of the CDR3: TGTGCCAGCAGCTTGGAGGAGGTCACTGAAGCTTTCTTT.

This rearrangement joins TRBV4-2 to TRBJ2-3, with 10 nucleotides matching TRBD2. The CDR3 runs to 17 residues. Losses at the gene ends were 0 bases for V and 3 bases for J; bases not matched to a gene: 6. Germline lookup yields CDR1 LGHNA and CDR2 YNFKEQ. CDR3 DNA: TGTGCCAGCAGCCAAGATAGTAGCGGGGGGCAAACAGATACGCAGTATTTT. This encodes CASSQDSSGGQTDTQYF.

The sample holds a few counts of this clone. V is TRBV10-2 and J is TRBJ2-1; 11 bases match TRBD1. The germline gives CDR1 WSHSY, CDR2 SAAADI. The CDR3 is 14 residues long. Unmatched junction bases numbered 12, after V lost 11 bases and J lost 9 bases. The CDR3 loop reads CAGGQGALSGEQFF. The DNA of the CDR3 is TGCGCCGGCGGACAGGGGGCCCTTAGTGGTGAGCAGTTCTTC.

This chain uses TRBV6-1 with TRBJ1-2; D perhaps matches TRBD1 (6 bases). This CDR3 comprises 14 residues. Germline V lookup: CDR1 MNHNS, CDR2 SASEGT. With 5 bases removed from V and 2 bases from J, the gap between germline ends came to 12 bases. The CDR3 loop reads CASSLNTGNYGYTF. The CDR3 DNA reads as TGTGCCAGCAGTCTCAATACAGGGAACTATGGCTACACCTTC.

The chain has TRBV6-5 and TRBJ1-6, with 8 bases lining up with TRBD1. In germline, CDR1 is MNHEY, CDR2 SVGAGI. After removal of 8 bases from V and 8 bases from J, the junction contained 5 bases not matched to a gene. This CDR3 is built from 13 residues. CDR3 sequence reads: CASQDRADSPLHF. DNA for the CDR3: TGTGCCAGCCAGGACAGGGCTGATTCACCCCTCCACTTT.

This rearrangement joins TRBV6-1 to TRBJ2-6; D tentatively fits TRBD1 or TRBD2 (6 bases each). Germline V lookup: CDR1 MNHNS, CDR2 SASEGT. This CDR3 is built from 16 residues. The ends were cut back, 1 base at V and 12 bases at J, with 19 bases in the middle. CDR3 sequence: CASSEGGARTPGVLTF. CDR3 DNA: TGTGCCAGCAGTGAAGGGGGGGCGAGGACTCCCGGCGTCCTGACTTTC.

The CDR3 coding sequence is TGTGCCAGTAGCGGGACGGGATACTCTGGAAACACCATATATTTT. It specifies CASSGTGYSGNTIYF. V and J are TRBV19 and TRBJ1-3, with D maybe TRBD1 (5 bases). V gave up 6 bases and J gave up 0 bases, with 12 bases separating them. Germline CDR1 LNHDA, CDR2 SQIVND (reference sequence). The CDR3 extends over 15 amino acids.

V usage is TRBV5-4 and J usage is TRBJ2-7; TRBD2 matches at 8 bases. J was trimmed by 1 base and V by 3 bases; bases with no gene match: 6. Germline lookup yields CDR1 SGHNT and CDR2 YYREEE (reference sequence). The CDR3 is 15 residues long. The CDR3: CASSSPGTSSYEQYF. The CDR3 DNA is TGTGCCAGCAGCTCACCCGGGACTAGTTCCTACGAGCAGTACTTC.

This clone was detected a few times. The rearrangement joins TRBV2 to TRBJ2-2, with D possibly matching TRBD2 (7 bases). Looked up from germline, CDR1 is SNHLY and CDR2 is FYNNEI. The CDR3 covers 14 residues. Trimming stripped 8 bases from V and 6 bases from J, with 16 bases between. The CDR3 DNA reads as TGTGCCAGCCGGGGGACTACAGGGTCCGGGGAGCTGTTTTTT. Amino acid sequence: CASRGTTGSGELFF.

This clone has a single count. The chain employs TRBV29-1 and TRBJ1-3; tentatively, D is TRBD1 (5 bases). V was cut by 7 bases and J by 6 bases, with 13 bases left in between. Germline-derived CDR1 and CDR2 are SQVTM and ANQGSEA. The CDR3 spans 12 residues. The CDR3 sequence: CSAEDSVNTIYF. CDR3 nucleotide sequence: TGCAGCGCCGAAGACAGCGTAAACACCATATATTTT.

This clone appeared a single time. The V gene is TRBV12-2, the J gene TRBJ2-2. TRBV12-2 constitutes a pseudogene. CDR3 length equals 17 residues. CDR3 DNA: TGTGCAAGTCGCTCTTTTGCCCCGGGACCGGCCACCGGGGAGCTGTTTTTT. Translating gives CASRSFAPGPATGELFF.

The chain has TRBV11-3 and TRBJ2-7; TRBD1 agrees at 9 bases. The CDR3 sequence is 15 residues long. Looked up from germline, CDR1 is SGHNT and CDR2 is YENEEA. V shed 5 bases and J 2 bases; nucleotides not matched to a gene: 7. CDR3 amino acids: CASSADRGLTYEQYF. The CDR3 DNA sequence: TGTGCCAGCAGCGCGGACAGGGGTCTAACCTACGAGCAGTACTTC.

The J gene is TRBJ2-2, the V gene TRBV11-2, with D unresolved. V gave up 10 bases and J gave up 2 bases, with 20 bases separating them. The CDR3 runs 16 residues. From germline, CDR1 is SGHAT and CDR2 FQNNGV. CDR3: CATPTVPSVNTGELFF. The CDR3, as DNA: TGTGCCACCCCTACAGTACCTAGTGTCAACACCGGGGAGCTGTTTTTT.

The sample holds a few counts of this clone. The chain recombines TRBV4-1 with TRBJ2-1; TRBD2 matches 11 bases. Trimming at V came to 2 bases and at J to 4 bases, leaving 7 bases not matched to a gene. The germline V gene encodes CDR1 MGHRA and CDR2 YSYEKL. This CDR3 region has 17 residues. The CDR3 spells CASSQPLRLAGYNEQFF. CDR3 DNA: TGCGCCAGCAGCCAACCACTACGACTAGCGGGGTACAATGAGCAGTTCTTC.

CDR3 bases: TGTGCCAGCAGTTCCACAGGGACAGCCTATGGCTACACCTTC. Protein sequence: CASSSTGTAYGYTF. The gene calls are TRBV28 and TRBJ1-2, with 7 nucleotides matching TRBD1. V lost 4 bases, J lost 4 bases, and 6 bases stayed unmatched. Germline V gene lookup returns CDR1 MDHEN and CDR2 SYDVKM. The CDR3 covers 14 residues.

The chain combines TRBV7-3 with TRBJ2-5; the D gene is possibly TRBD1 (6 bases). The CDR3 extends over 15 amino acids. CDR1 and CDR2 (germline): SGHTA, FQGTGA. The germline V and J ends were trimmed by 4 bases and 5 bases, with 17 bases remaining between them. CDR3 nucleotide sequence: TGTGCCAGCAGCTGGGGGCAGGGGCTACGGGAGACCCAGTACTTC. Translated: CASSWGQGLRETQYF.

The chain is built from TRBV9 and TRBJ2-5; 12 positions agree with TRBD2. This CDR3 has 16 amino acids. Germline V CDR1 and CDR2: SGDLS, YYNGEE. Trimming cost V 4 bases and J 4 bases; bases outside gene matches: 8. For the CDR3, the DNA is TGTGCCAGCAGCCAACTAGCGGGGGGAGTCTCAGAGACCCAGTACTTC. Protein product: CASSQLAGGVSETQYF.

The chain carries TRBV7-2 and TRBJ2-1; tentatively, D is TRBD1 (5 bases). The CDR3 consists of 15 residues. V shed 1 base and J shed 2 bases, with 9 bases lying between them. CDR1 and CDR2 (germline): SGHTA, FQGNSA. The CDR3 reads CASSLEGQAYNEQFF. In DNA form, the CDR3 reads TGTGCCAGCAGCTTAGAAGGACAAGCCTACAATGAGCAGTTCTTC.

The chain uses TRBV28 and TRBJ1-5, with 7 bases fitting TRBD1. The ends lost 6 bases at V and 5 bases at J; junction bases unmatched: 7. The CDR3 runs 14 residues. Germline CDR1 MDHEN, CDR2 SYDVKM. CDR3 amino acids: CASRIDRDYQPQHF. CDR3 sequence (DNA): TGTGCCAGCAGGATCGACAGGGATTATCAGCCCCAGCATTTT.

For the CDR3, the DNA is TGCGCCAGCAGTGCGGGACAGGGTTCCGGGGAGCTGTTTTTT. Its translation is CASSAGQGSGELFF. The chain uses TRBV10-1 and TRBJ2-2; 9 bases are a match to TRBD1. Germline CDR1 WNHNN, CDR2 SYGVQD (reference sequence). Trimming cost V 4 bases and J 6 bases; bases outside gene matches: 3. The CDR3 contains 14 residues.